This TCR beta chain was identified during a study of blood T cell repertoires in COVID-19 (dated by TCRdb to about 2020). General notes on the study: The collaborator samples originated in the United States, Italy and Spain and spanned the acute and convalescent phases of COVID-19. The prospective study material was composed of cDNA or gDNA derived from T cells, B-cell-depleted T cells, or PBMCs. Deeply sampled blood TCRbeta repertoires from subjects exposed to, actively infected with, or recovered from COVID-19 were included in the dataset. The repertoires were made available in a free public database intended to serve as a resource for research on the immune response to SARS-CoV-2. The samples were drawn from the first 160 participants of the ongoing ImmuneRACE study and from 1,254 subjects provided by 6 global collaborators. Sample metadata almost always included a de-identified subject ID, COVID-19 status, age in years and sex. Where available, HLA class I and class II types were obtained from metadata supplied by the sample provider rather than from assay-based typing.

This clone was detected once. What this receptor recognizes is not known. No much larger clone is present one base from it, and per-base qualities are unavailable. TCRbeta CDR3 regions were amplified from genomic DNA by means of the immunoSEQ Assay, a bias-controlled multiplex PCR. In the paper's pipeline: Within the assay, amplification of reference gene primers was used to estimate how many nucleated cells each sample contained. Sequence reads were collapsed and filtered to measure the absolute abundance of every unique TCRbeta CDR3 rearrangement. For each sample, productive Simpson clonality was calculated as the square root of Simpson's diversity index over productive rearrangements. TCRdb's version of the immuneACCESS table is confined to in-frame rearrangements and falls short of the full clone set. An unresolved V gene accounts for under half of the shortfall where checked; the remainder is of unknown origin. V, J and clone size derive from that table, while D and trimming were established from the DNA sequence. The table for this sample lists under 200,000 clones; 84% of them were counted only once. Jointly, the top ten make up 3% to 3.5% of the sample.

Participants in the prospective study were aged roughly 18 to 95 years, lived in more than 20 United States geographic areas, and enrolled through a virtual design. To assign participants to cohorts, the prospective study relied on clinical history that participants themselves reported in a screening survey and a study questionnaire. Exposed participants had been in contact, within 2 weeks of entering the study, with a person who had a PCR-confirmed or clinician-diagnosed case of COVID-19. Mobile phlebotomists in the prospective study collected whole blood, serum and a nasopharyngeal or oropharyngeal swab from every participant. Participants in the prospective study had the option to provide additional blood draws and questionnaires over an approximately 2-month period. Blood samples from the prospective study were shipped frozen or at room temperature prior to DNA extraction. The paper as a whole reports these results and caveats: Clinical and demographic metadata were provided uncurated, with the amount varying by source and participant.

This receptor was identified in a woman in her 30s who had been exposed to COVID-19. The specimen sequenced was PBMCs or T cells enriched from blood (not recorded which).

The CDR3: CASSLIGGENNEQFF. Read as DNA, the sequence is TGTGCCAGCAGCTTAATTGGGGGGGAAAACAATGAGCAGTTCTTC. Rearrangement joined TRBV7-6 to TRBJ2-1, and TRBD2 matches 7 of the central bases. From a lookup of the germline V gene, CDR1 and CDR2 are SGHVS and FNYEAQ. V is trimmed back by 2 bases and J by 5 bases, and the junction contains 6 bases that no gene match accounts for. The CDR3, cysteine through phenylalanine, is 15 amino acids long. Only CDR3 DNA remains: 45 bases, in frame from the first base.